The text below deals with one T cell receptor beta chain. Its specificity is unknown. V lost 3 bases, J lost 12 bases, and 15 bases lay in between. Looked up from germline, CDR1 is SGDLS and CDR2 is YYNGEE. The CDR3 covers 12 residues. This entry comes from a study of long-term antiretroviral therapy in people with HIV. Findings and limits, study-wide: Every time point showed a repertoire led by clones expanded before ART. Blood was collected between the mid-2000s and the late 2010s, possibly under older ART regimens.

Runs used v3.0 of the immunoSEQ assay and were done at survey level. Only in-frame clones appear in the TCRdb table, and some are missing; sequencing was by immunoSEQ multiplex PCR. The sample contains roughly 18,000 clones, approximately 92% of which appear only once. The sequence derives from a man aged 50 or older with HIV. The sample here was unsorted PBMCs, taken 4.2 years after starting antiretroviral therapy. The gene calls are TRBV9 and TRBJ1-2; D is unclear. Here the CDR3 reads CASSAPPLGNTF. Written as DNA, the CDR3 is TGTGCCAGCAGCGCCCCCCCTTTAGGGAACACCTTC.